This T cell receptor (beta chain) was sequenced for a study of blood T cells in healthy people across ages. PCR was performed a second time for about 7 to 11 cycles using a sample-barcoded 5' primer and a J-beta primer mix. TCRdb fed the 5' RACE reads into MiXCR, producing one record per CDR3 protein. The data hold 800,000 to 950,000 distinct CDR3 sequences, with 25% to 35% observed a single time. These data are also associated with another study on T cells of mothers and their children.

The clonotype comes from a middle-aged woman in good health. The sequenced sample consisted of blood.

The chain's CDR3 is CASSYGTLRSSYEQYF. Here the CDR3 DNA reads TGTGCCAGCAGTTACGGGACGCTAAGGAGCTCCTACGAGCAGTACTTC. The chain recombines TRBV6-2 or TRBV6-3 with TRBJ2-7; D assignment may be TRBD1 or TRBD2 (5 bases each). The V gene lost 2 bases and the J gene lost 0 bases, with 14 bases spanning the gap. Germline CDR1 MNHEY, CDR2 SVGEGT. The CDR3 sequence is 16 residues long.